Only a few counts were recorded for the clone carrying this TCR beta chain. Its antigen is still unknown. The CDR3 covers 18 residues. The V gene's germline CDR1 is SNHLY and CDR2 FYNNEI. After removal of 2 bases from V and 2 bases from J, the junction contained 9 bases not matched to a gene. This entry belongs to a study of response to subunit inactivated influenza vaccine. General study points: The authors put forward the suggestion that each seasonal influenza vaccination may bring in only a limited number of new T cells.

Using its own MiXCR run on the RT-PCR reads, TCRdb lists one record per CDR3 protein. The table records hundreds of thousands of distinct CDR3 sequences, approximately 15% of them present only once. This TCR derives from a man aged 50 to 60 who received an inactivated influenza vaccine. The sequences come from PBMCs from blood, collected around 15 days before vaccination. The chain carries TRBV2 and TRBJ2-3; 11 bases are shared with TRBD2. The CDR3 reads CASSERRLTSGVTDTQYF. The CDR3 DNA sequence: TGTGCCAGCAGTGAACGCCGATTGACTAGCGGGGTCACAGATACGCAGTATTTT.